These 20 T cell receptor beta chains were all obtained from the same sample, sequenced in a study of OX40 agonist ivuxolimab in advanced cancers. The table came from immunoSEQ multiplex PCR; TCRdb's copy has only in-frame clones and leaves some out. Here the sample spans 45,000 to 55,000 clones, 80% to 90% being singletons. This sample comprised CD4+ or CD8+ T cells sorted from blood, obtained in a trial of the OX40 agonist ivuxolimab. The receptor set was obtained from an adult with an advanced solid tumor such as melanoma, head and neck, liver or kidney cancer.

The rearrangement uses TRBV21-1 and TRBJ2-1; the table's D call TRBD2 went unverified against the DNA. TRBV21-1 is a recognized pseudogene. The CDR3 totals 18 residues. The CDR3 coding sequence is TGTGCCAGCAGCAATGGACCCGCGGCGGGACTAGCGGGAGTAAAAGAGTTCTTC. Translation: CASSNGPAAGLAGVKEFF.

Of note for this clone: Germline is not matched at one junction end, which may reflect a read error. This chain links TRBV7-9 with TRBJ1-2; D is ambiguous. Germline loops: CDR1 SEHNR, CDR2 FQNEAQ (reference sequence). The CDR3 has 12 amino acids. As DNA, the CDR3 is TGTGCCAGCAGCTCCGCCACCGGACCATCGGGCTTC. This encodes CASSSATGPSGF.

V gene TRBV27 combines with J gene TRBJ2-7, with D possibly matching TRBD2 (6 bases). V was pared by 6 bases and J by 7 bases, with 19 bases between. Germline loops: CDR1 MNHEY, CDR2 SMNVEV (reference sequence). CDR3 length: 14 amino acids. CDR3 residues: CASSRDSATREQYF. The CDR3 DNA reads TGTGCCAGCAGCCGGGACTCCGCAACTAGAGAGCAGTACTTC.

In its sample, this clone was seen a few times. The V call is TRBV7-9, the J call TRBJ2-2; tentatively, D is TRBD2 (5 bases). This CDR3 has 17 residues. Looked up from germline, CDR1 is SEHNR and CDR2 is FQNEAQ (reference sequence). V was clipped by 1 base and J by 0 bases, with 12 bases between them. The CDR3 reads CASSLGWGATNTGELFF. CDR3 DNA: TGTGCCAGCAGCTTAGGGTGGGGAGCTACGAACACCGGGGAGCTGTTTTTT. The full variable domain, completed using reference TRBV7-9 and TRBJ2-2, is DTGVSQNPRHKITKRGQNVTFRCDPISEHNRLYWYRQTLGQGPEFLTYFQNEAQLEKSRLLSDRFSAERPKGSFSTLEIQRTEQGDSAMYLCASSLGWGATNTGELFFGEGSRLTVL.

The rearrangement joins TRBV7-2 to TRBJ1-6, with a possible D match to TRBD1 (5 bases). This CDR3 has 14 amino acids. The germline V and J ends were trimmed by 0 bases and 7 bases, with 7 bases remaining between them. Germline loops: CDR1 SGHTA, CDR2 FQGNSA. The CDR3 sequence is CASSLARDNSPLHF. The CDR3 nucleotides read TGTGCCAGCAGCTTAGCCAGGGACAATTCACCCCTCCACTTT. The complete variable domain, with remaining parts taken from reference TRBV7-2 and TRBJ1-6, reads GAGVSQSPSNKVTEKGKDVELRCDPISGHTALYWYRQSLGQGLEFLIYFQGNSAPDKSGLPSDRFSAERTGGSVSTLTIQRTQQEDSAVYLCASSLARDNSPLHFGNGTRLTVT.

The CDR3 DNA is TGCGCCAGCAGCCAAATCCAGCGGGAATCCGGAGAGACCCAGTACTTC. Protein: CASSQIQRESGETQYF. V and J are TRBV4-1 and TRBJ2-5; 7 nucleotides line up with TRBD2. Germline-derived CDR1 and CDR2 are MGHRA and YSYEKL. CDR3 length equals 16 residues. Trimming cost V 2 bases and J 4 bases; bases outside gene matches: 10.

The rearrangement uses TRBV7-2 and TRBJ2-7, with 9 bases aligning to TRBD2. The CDR3 is made up of 16 amino acids. Trimming at V came to 0 bases and at J to 4 bases, leaving 7 bases not matched to a gene. Germline CDR1 is SGHTA and CDR2 is FQGNSA. In DNA, the CDR3 is TGTGCCAGCAGCTTAGCCCGGGGTAGCGGGAGATACGAGCAGTACTTC. Its protein is CASSLARGSGRYEQYF.

The J gene is TRBJ2-1, the V gene TRBV30, with TRBD2 matching 7 bases. V shed 5 bases and J 10 bases; nucleotides not matched to a gene: 8. Germline V gene data show CDR1 as GTSNPN and CDR2 as SVGIG (reference sequence). This CDR3 comprises 12 residues. The CDR3 nucleotides are TGTGCCTGGGGGCGTCTAGCGGCAGAGCAGTTCTTC. Encoded protein: CAWGRLAAEQFF.

The chain carries TRBV25-1 and TRBJ1-2; tentative D call: TRBD1 (6 bases). The CDR3 loop spans 15 amino acids. Trimming stripped 1 base from V and 7 bases from J, with 16 bases between. The V gene's germline CDR1 is MGHDK and CDR2 SYGVNS. The CDR3 is CASSEFEDGGSGYTF. The CDR3 bases are TGTGCCAGCAGTGAATTCGAGGACGGGGGCTCTGGCTACACCTTC.

V is TRBV5-1 and J is TRBJ2-3, with 7 bases aligning to TRBD2. The CDR3 covers 15 residues. The germline gives CDR1 SGHRS, CDR2 YFSETQ. After removal of 0 bases from V and 5 bases from J, the junction contained 6 bases not matched to a gene. The CDR3, as DNA: TGCGCCAGCAGCTTGGATAGCGGGTTGGAAGATACGCAGTATTTT. Translating it yields CASSLDSGLEDTQYF. Based on the CDR3 plus reference TRBV5-1 and TRBJ2-3, the full variable domain is KAGVTQTPRYLIKTRGQQVTLSCSPISGHRSVSWYQQTPGQGLQFLFEYFSETQRNKGNFPGRFSGRQFSNSRSEMNVSTLELGDSALYLCASSLDSGLEDTQYFGPGTRLTVL.

This chain connects TRBV4-3 to TRBJ1-3; possibly TRBD1 for D (6 bases). The CDR3 runs 17 residues. The V and J ends lost 2 bases and 4 bases respectively, with 18 bases between them. CDR1 and CDR2 from the germline V gene are LGHNA and YSLEER. The CDR3 region is CASSQYHNRARGNTIYF. The CDR3 coding sequence is TGCGCCAGCAGCCAATATCACAACAGGGCAAGGGGAAACACCATATATTTT.

This clone was recorded a few times. This chain joins TRBV11-1 and TRBJ2-7; no firm D call. V lost 9 bases, J lost 9 bases, and 12 bases lay in between. Germline V gene lookup returns CDR1 SGHAT and CDR2 FQDESV (reference sequence). The CDR3 is made up of 10 amino acids. In DNA form, the CDR3 reads TGTGCCAGATACCAGGTCGGGCAGTACTTC. Residues: CARYQVGQYF.

V is TRBV10-3 and J is TRBJ2-3; D tentatively reads TRBD1 or TRBD2 (5 bases each). This CDR3 has 15 amino acids. Germline V gene lookup returns CDR1 ENHRY and CDR2 SYGVKD. V was trimmed by 8 bases and J by 2 bases, leaving 17 bases between them. CDR3: CAIRIPSGTTDTQYF. The CDR3, as DNA: TGTGCCATCCGGATCCCGAGTGGGACCACAGATACGCAGTATTTT.

This chain connects TRBV7-2 to TRBJ2-5; TRBD1 might be the D (6 bases). The length of the CDR3 is 15 residues. The V end lost 2 bases, the J end lost 2 bases, and 12 bases lay between the germline ends. Germline lookup yields CDR1 SGHTA and CDR2 FQGNSA. Written as DNA, the CDR3 is TGTGCCAGCAGCTTACTCTGGGGACAACAAGAGACCCAGTACTTC. The encoded protein is CASSLLWGQQETQYF.

The gene calls are TRBV7-2 and TRBJ2-1; 7 bases fit TRBD2. There are 14 residues in the CDR3. Trimming took 5 bases from V and 9 from J; bases not matched to a gene: 10. Looked up from germline, CDR1 is SGHTA and CDR2 is FQGNSA. The CDR3 bases are TGTGCCAGCAGCCCCCCGCCTTGGGAGGGTGAGCAGTTCTTC. Amino acids: CASSPPPWEGEQFF.

This clone appeared a single time. The rearrangement links TRBV4-3 to TRBJ2-2; no firm D call. Trimming took 4 bases from V and 5 from J, leaving 8 bases between them. Germline V gene data show CDR1 as LGHNA and CDR2 as YSLEER. The CDR3 spans 13 residues. DNA of the CDR3: TGCGCCAGCAGCCGATCCAATACCGGGGAGCTGTTTTTT. This sequence encodes CASSRSNTGELFF.

The chain uses TRBV15 and TRBJ2-3, with TRBD2 identical over 8 bases. V lost 2 bases and J lost 0; bases outside the gene matches: 7. The germline gives CDR1 LNHNV, CDR2 YYDKDF (reference sequence). The CDR3 runs to 17 residues. The CDR3 DNA follows: TGTGCCACCAGCAGAACTTTAGCGGGGAGTAGCACAGATACGCAGTATTTT. Residues: CATSRTLAGSSTDTQYF.

The V gene is TRBV5-1, the J gene TRBJ2-7; the match to TRBD2 covers 10 bases. Germline lookup yields CDR1 SGHRS and CDR2 YFSETQ. This CDR3 contains 14 residues. V trimming: 9 bases; J trimming: 0 bases; junction bases outside the gene matches: 6. CDR3 loop: CATRTSGNSYEQYF. CDR3 coding DNA: TGCGCCACCAGGACTAGCGGAAACTCCTACGAGCAGTACTTC.

The chain carries TRBV25-1 and TRBJ1-3; no clear D. The ends were cut back, 6 bases at V and 4 bases at J, with 10 bases in the middle. This CDR3 comprises 13 residues. CDR1 and CDR2 from the germline V gene are MGHDK and SYGVNS. The CDR3 DNA reads as TGTGCCAGCAGCGGGCCAGGCGGAAACACCATATATTTT. Translating gives CASSGPGGNTIYF.

V gene TRBV23-1 combines with J gene TRBJ2-3; 10 nucleotides line up with TRBD2. TRBV23-1 has ORF status, its function being uncertain. Trimming took 4 bases from V and 4 from J; bases not matched to a gene: 14. This CDR3 region has 18 residues. For the CDR3, the DNA is TGCGCCAGCAGTCCCCGAGCGGGAGGGCCAAGAGCGGCAGATACGCAGTATTTT. It codes for CASSPRAGGPRAADTQYF.